These T cell receptor beta chains were read from a single sample in a study of blood T cell repertoires in COVID-19. Repertoires were generated with immunoSEQ multiplex PCR, while TCRdb's copy carries only in-frame clones and drops some. Seen here are 200,000 to 300,000 clones, 88% observed once, and the top ten hold 1.2% to 1.5%. The specimen was peripheral blood. The receptors shown here come from an older man with acute or convalescent COVID-19. The CDR3 runs from the conserved cysteine through the conserved F or W. The order of the fields is V gene, D gene, clone size, J gene, CDR3 DNA, CDR3 protein. The D gene is left open where the match is weak. Size tells how often a clone was seen (once, few, many) or the class of an expanded clone, and some rows leave it out.

>TRBV5-5|-|many|TRBJ2-3
TGTGCCAGCAGCTCAGACTCAGATACGCAGTATTTT
CASSSDSDTQYF
>TRBV18|-|once|TRBJ2-7
TGTGCCAGCTCACCAGGGGCAGGGTCCACTTACGAGCAGTACTTC
CASSPGAGSTYEQYF
>TRBV3-1/TRBV3-2|TRBD2|-|TRBJ2-3
TGTGCCAGCAGCCAAGGTCGGACTAGCGGGAGCACAGATACGCAGTATTTT
CASSQGRTSGSTDTQYF
>TRBV14|-|-|TRBJ2-2
TGTGCCAGCAGTCTTAACCTATCCGGGGAGCTGTTTTTT
CASSLNLSGELFF
>TRBV6-5|-|-|TRBJ1-4
TGTGCCACTGAGGTCTTGACTAATGAAAAACTGTTTTTT
CATEVLTNEKLFF
>TRBV6-5|-|-|TRBJ1-1
TGTGCCAGCAGTTACTCGGAGGGGTCTGAAGCTTTCTTT
CASSYSEGSEAFF
>TRBV19|-|-|TRBJ2-5
TGTGCCAGTAGTACGACAGTCCAAGAGACCCAGTACTTC
CASSTTVQETQYF
>TRBV18|-|-|TRBJ1-5
TGTGCCAGCTCGGCGGAAGGGGGCAATCAGCCCCAGCATTTT
CASSAEGGNQPQHF
>TRBV2|-|-|TRBJ1-2
TGTGCCAGCAGTGAAGGACAGAGGTTTGGCTACACCTTC
CASSEGQRFGYTF
>TRBV9|-|-|TRBJ2-5
TGTGCCAGCAGCGTGAACTCTCAAGAGACCCAGTACTTC
CASSVNSQETQYF
>TRBV7-2|TRBD2|-|TRBJ2-3
TGTGCCAGCAGGTCGCCCCGAGGTCGGGGCGGGGGAAGCACAGATACGCAGTATTTT
CASRSPRGRGGGSTDTQYF
>TRBV5-1|-|-|TRBJ2-1
TGCGCCAGCAGCTTGGCCCCGGGGTCCAATAGGTATGAGCAGTTCTTC
CASSLAPGSNRYEQFF
>TRBV5-1|TRBD1|-|TRBJ2-1
TGCGCCAGCAGCTTGGCGGGACAGGGTTACAATGAGCAGTTCTTC
CASSLAGQGYNEQFF
>TRBV19|-|-|TRBJ2-7
TGTGCCAGTAGCCTGGGGCAGGGGGGCTACGAGCAGTACTTC
CASSLGQGGYEQYF
>TRBV4-1|-|-|TRBJ2-2
TGCGCCAGCAGTCAATACCTCCGGGCAGGAGGTGACACCGGGGAGCTGTTTTTT
CASSQYLRAGGDTGELFF
>TRBV9|TRBD1|-|TRBJ2-2
TGTGCCAGCAGCGCGGGACAGGGAACCACCGGGGAGCTGTTTTTT
CASSAGQGTTGELFF
>TRBV4-1|TRBD2|-|TRBJ2-1
TGCGCCAGCAGCCAGGGGACTAGCGGGAGTGGGGGAGCTATTTGGAATGAGCAGTTCTTC
CASSQGTSGSGGAIWNEQFF
>TRBV28|TRBD1|-|TRBJ1-5
TGTGCCAGCAGTGCGGGACAGGGTGGTCAGCCCCAGCATTTT
CASSAGQGGQPQHF
>TRBV11-3|TRBD1|once|TRBJ2-7
TGTGCCAGCAGCTTATCGGGACAGGACGAGCAGTACTTC
CASSLSGQDEQYF
>TRBV5-5|-|-|TRBJ1-1
TGTGCCAGCAGCTTTGATGGGGGGACTCACAATCGGGCTTTCTTT
CASSFDGGTHNRAFF
>TRBV28|TRBD1|-|TRBJ2-2
TGTGCCAGCAGTTTACTTCGAGGCAGGGGGTTTACCGGGGAGCTGTTTTTT
CASSLLRGRGFTGELFF
>TRBV11-2|-|-|TRBJ2-7
TGTGCCAGCAGCTTAGAGCGGGGAACCCCCTACGAGCAGTACTTC
CASSLERGTPYEQYF
>TRBV19|TRBD1|-|TRBJ1-2
TGTGCCAGTAGGTGGGACAGGGACGATGGCTACACCTTC
CASRWDRDDGYTF
>TRBV6-6|-|-|TRBJ1-5
TGTGCCAGCAGCCGCGACAGTTCAAACCAGCCCCAGCATTTT
CASSRDSSNQPQHF
>TRBV9|TRBD1|-|TRBJ2-7
TGTGCCAGCAGCGATGGACAGGGAGTCAACGAGCAGTACTTC
CASSDGQGVNEQYF
>TRBV19|TRBD2|-|TRBJ2-2
TGTGCCAGTAGTAGTAGCGGGGGGGCCGCCGGGGAGCTGTTTTTT
CASSSSGGAAGELFF
>TRBV24-1|-|-|TRBJ2-5
TGTGCCACCAGTGATTCTCGACATTATCCCCAAGAGACCCAGTACTTC
CATSDSRHYPQETQYF
>TRBV27|TRBD1|-|TRBJ2-3
TGTGCCAGCAGTACCCCGAACAGGGGAATGGATACGCAGTATTTT
CASSTPNRGMDTQYF
>TRBV7-3|-|-|TRBJ2-1
TGTGCCAGCAGCTTACTGGGGCCGGGTAATGAGCAGTTCTTC
CASSLLGPGNEQFF
>TRBV4-1|-|-|TRBJ1-1
TGCGCCAGCAGCCAAGAACAGGCCACTGAAGCTTTCTTT
CASSQEQATEAFF
>TRBV6-5|-|-|TRBJ2-7
TGTGCCAGCAGTTACGACTACTTATCCTCCTACGAGCAGTACTTC
CASSYDYLSSYEQYF
>TRBV19|-|-|TRBJ1-6
TGTGCCAGTAGTTCTACCGCAGCAGCGATGAATTCACCCCTCCACTTT
CASSSTAAAMNSPLHF
>TRBV7-2|TRBD1|-|TRBJ2-1
TGTGCCAGCAGCCTCAGGGGGAGCTCCTACAATGAGCAGTTCTTC
CASSLRGSSYNEQFF
>TRBV7-3|TRBD1|-|TRBJ1-1
TGTGCCAGCAGACGACAGGGGGACACTGAAGCTTTCTTT
CASRRQGDTEAFF
>TRBV7-2|-|-|TRBJ2-1
TGTGCCAGCAGCTTAGGTAGGACTTTTAATGAGCAGTTCTTC
CASSLGRTFNEQFF
>TRBV5-5|-|-|TRBJ1-4
TGTGCCAGTAAAGACGGCGGGCAGGGGAAAGACGAAAAACTGTTTTTT
CASKDGGQGKDEKLFF
>TRBV4-3|TRBD1|-|TRBJ1-2
TGCGCCAGCAGCCAAGAACGCAGGGGGCACGGCGGCTACACCTTC
CASSQERRGHGGYTF
>TRBV6-5|-|once|TRBJ2-7
TGTGCCAGCAAATCCTCGGGACTGATCTACGAGCAGTACTTC
CASKSSGLIYEQYF
>TRBV6-1|TRBD1|-|TRBJ2-3
TGTGCCAGCAGTGAAGACAGGGGAGCAGATACGCAGTATTTT
CASSEDRGADTQYF
>TRBV6-5|-|-|TRBJ2-2
TGTGCCAGCAGTTACGAGGGACTCGGGGAGCTGTTTTTT
CASSYEGLGELFF
>TRBV7-2|TRBD2|-|TRBJ2-7
TGTGCCAGCAGCTTTGCGGGGGGGCGCGAGCAGTACTTC
CASSFAGGREQYF
>TRBV6-2/TRBV6-3|TRBD2|few|TRBJ2-1
TGTGCCAGCAGTTCGAAGACTAGCGGGAGCTATGAGCAGTTCTTC
CASSSKTSGSYEQFF